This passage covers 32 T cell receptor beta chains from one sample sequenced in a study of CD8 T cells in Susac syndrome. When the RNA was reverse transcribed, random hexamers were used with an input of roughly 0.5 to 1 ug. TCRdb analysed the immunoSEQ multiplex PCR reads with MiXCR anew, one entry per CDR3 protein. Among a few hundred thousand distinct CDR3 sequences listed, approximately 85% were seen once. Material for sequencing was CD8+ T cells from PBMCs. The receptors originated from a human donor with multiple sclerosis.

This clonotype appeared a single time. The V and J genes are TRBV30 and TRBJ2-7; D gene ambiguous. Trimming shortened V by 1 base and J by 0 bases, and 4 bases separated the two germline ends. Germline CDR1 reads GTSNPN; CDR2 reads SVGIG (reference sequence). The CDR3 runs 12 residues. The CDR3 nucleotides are TGTGCCTGGAGTGCCAGCTCCTACGAGCAGTACTTC. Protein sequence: CAWSASSYEQYF. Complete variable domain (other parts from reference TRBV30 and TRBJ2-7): SQTIHQWPATLVQPVGSPLSLECTVEGTSNPNLYWYRQAAGRGLQLLFYSVGIGQISSEVPQNLSASRPQDRQFILSSKKLLLSDSGFYLCAWSASSYEQYFGPGTRLTVT.

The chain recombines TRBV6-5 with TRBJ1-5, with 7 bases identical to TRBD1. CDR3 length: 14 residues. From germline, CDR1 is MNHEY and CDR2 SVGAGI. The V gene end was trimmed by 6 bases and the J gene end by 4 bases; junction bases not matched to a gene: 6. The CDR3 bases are TGTGCCAGCAGCACAGGGGCGGGAAATCAGCCCCAGCATTTT. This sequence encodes CASSTGAGNQPQHF.

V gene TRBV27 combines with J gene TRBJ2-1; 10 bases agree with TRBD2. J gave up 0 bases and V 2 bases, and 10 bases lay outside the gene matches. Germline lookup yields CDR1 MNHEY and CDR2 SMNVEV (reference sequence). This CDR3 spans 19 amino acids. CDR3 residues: CASSLVGLAYSSSYNEQFF. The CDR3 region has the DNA TGTGCCAGCAGTTTAGTGGGACTAGCGTATTCGAGCTCCTACAATGAGCAGTTCTTC.

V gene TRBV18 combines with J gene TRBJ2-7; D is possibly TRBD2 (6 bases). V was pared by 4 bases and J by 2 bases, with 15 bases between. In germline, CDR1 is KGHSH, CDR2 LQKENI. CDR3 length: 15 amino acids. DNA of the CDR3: TGTGCCAGCTCACTCGACCAAGGACTAACCTACGAGCAGTACTTC. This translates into CASSLDQGLTYEQYF.

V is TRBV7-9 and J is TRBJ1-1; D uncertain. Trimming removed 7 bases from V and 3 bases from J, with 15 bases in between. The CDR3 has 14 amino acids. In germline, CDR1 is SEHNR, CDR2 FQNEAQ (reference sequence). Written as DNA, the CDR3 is TGTGCCAGCACCACAGCCACCTTGGACACTGAAGCTTTCTTT. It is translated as CASTTATLDTEAFF.

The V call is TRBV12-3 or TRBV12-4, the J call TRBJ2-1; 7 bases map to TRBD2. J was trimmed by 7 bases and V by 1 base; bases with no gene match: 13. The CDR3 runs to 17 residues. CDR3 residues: CASSLVVGGPDGNEQFF. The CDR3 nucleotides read TGTGCCAGCAGTTTAGTGGTGGGAGGGCCAGATGGGAATGAGCAGTTCTTC.

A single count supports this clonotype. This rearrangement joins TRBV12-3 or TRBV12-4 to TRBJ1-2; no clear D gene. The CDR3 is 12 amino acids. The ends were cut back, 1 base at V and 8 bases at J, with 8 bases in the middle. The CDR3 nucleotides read TGTGCCAGCAGTTTAGGGTACGAGGGCTACACCTTC. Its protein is CASSLGYEGYTF.

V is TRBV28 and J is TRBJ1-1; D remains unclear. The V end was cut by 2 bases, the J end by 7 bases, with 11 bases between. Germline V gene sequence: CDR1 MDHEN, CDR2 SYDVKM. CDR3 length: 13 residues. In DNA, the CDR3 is TGTGCCAGCAGTTTAAAGCTGGAGGGTGAAGCTTTCTTT. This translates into CASSLKLEGEAFF. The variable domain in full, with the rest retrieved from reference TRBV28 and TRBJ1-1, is DVKVTQSSRYLVKRTGEKVFLECVQDMDHENMFWYRQDPGLGLRLIYFSYDVKMKEKGDIPEGYSVSREKKERFSLILESASTNQTSMYLCASSLKLEGEAFFGQGTRLTVV.

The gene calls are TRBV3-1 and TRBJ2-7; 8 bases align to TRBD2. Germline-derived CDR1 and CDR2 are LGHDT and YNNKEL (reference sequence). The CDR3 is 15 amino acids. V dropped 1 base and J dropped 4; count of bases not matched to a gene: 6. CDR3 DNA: TGTGCCAGCAGCCAAGTGGGGACTAGGGTGTACGAGCAGTACTTC. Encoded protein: CASSQVGTRVYEQYF.

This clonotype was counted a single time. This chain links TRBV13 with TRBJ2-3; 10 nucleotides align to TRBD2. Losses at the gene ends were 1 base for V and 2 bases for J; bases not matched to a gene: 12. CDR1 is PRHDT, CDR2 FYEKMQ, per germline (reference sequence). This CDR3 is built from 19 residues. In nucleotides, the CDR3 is TGTGCCAGCAGCTTAGATGGTAGGAGCGGGAGGGCCCTCACAGATACGCAGTATTTT. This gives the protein CASSLDGRSGRALTDTQYF. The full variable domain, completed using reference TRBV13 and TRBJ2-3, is AAGVIQSPRHLIKEKRETATLKCYPIPRHDTVYWYQQGPGQDPQFLISFYEKMQSDKGSIPDRFSAQQFSDYHSELNMSSLELGDSALYFCASSLDGRSGRALTDTQYFGPGTRLTVL.

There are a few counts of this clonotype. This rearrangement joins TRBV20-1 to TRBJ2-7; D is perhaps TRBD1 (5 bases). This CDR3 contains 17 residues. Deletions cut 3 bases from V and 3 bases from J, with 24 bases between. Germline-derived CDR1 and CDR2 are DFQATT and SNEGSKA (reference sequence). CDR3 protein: CSARALYRSLRSYEQYF. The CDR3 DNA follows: TGCAGTGCTAGGGCCCTCTACAGGAGTCTTCGTAGCTACGAGCAGTACTTC.

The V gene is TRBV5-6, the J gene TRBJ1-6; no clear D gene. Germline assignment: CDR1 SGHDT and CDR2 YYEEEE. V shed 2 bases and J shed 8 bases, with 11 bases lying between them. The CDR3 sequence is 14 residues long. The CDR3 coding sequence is TGTGCCAGCAGCTTTGATACGGATTATTCACCCCTCCACTTT. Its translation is CASSFDTDYSPLHF.

The CDR3 region is CASSLEVAGYNEQFF. Here the CDR3 DNA reads TGTGCCAGCAGCTTAGAGGTAGCGGGGTACAATGAGCAGTTCTTC. V usage is TRBV7-6 and J usage is TRBJ2-1; 8 bases are a match to TRBD2. V gave up 1 base and J gave up 4 bases; unmatched junction bases: 3. This CDR3 spans 15 amino acids. The V gene's germline CDR1 is SGHVS and CDR2 FNYEAQ. Full variable domain (outside the CDR3, taken from reference TRBV7-6 and TRBJ2-1): GAGVSQSPRYKVTKRGQDVALRCDPISGHVSLYWYRQALGQGPEFLTYFNYEAQQDKSGLPNDRFSAERPEGSISTLTIQRTEQRDSAMYRCASSLEVAGYNEQFFGPGTRLTVL.

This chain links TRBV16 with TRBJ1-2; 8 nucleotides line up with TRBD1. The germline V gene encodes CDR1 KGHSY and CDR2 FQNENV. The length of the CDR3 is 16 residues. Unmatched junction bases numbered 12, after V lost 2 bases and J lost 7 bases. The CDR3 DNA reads TGTGCCAGCAGCCAACGGGCGGACAGGGATTTCGGTGGCTACACCTTC. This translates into CASSQRADRDFGGYTF.

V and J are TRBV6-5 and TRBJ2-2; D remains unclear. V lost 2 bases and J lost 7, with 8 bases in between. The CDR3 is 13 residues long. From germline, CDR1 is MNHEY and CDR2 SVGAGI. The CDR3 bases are TGTGCCAGCAGTTACCGGGTCGACGGGGAGCTGTTTTTT. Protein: CASSYRVDGELFF.

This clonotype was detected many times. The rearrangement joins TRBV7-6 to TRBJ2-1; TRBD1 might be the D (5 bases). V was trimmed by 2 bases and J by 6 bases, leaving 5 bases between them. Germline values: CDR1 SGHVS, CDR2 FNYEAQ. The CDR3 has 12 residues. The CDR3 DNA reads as TGTGCCAGCAGCTTACAGGGCAATGAGCAGTTCTTC. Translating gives CASSLQGNEQFF.

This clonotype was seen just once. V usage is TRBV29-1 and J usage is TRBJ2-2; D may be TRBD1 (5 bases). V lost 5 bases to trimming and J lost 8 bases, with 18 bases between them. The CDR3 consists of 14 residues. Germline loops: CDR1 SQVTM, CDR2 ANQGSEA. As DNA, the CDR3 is TGCAGCGTTAAACCAGCAGGGCCACTTGGGGAGCTGTTTTTT. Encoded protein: CSVKPAGPLGELFF.

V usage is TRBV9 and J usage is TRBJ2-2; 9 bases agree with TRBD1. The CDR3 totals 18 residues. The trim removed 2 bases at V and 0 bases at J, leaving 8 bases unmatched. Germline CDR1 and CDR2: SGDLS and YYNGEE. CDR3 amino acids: CASSVGTGKKTNTGELFF. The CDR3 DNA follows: TGTGCCAGCAGCGTCGGGACAGGGAAGAAAACGAACACCGGGGAGCTGTTTTTT.

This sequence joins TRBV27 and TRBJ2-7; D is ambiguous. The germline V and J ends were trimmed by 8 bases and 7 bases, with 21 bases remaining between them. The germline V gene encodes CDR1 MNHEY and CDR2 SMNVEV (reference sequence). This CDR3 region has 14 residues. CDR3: CASGIGGRAVEQYF. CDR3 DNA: TGTGCCAGCGGAATAGGCGGCCGGGCCGTAGAGCAGTACTTC.

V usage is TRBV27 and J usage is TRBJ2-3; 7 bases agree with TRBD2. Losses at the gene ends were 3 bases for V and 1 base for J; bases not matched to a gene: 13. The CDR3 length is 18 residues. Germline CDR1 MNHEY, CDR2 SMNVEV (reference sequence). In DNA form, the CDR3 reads TGTGCCAGCAGTTTTCGAGCGGTTTACCGGGGGGGCACAGATACGCAGTATTTT. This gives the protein CASSFRAVYRGGTDTQYF.

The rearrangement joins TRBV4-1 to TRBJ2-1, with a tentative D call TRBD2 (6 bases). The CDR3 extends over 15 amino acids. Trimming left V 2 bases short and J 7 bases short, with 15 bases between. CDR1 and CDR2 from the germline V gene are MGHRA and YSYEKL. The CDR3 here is CASSQLGGRTNEQFF. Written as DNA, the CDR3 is TGCGCCAGCAGCCAATTGGGGGGACGGACAAATGAGCAGTTCTTC.

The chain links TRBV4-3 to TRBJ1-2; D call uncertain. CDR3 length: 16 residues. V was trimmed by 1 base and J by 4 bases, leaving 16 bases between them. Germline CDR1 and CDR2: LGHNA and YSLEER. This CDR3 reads CASSQVPTQAPYGYTF. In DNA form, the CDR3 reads TGCGCCAGCAGCCAAGTTCCAACCCAAGCCCCCTATGGCTACACCTTC.

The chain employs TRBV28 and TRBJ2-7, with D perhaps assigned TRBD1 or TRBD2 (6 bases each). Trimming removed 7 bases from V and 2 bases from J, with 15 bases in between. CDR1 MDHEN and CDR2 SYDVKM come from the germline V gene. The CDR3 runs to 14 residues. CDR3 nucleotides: TGTGCCAGCACCGACAGGACTAATACCTACGAGCAGTACTTC. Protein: CASTDRTNTYEQYF.

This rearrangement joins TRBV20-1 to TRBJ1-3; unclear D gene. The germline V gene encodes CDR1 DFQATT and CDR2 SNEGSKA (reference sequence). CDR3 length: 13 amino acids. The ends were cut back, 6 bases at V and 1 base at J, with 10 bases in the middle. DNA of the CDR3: TGCAGTGCCCCCCGGGGATCTGGAAACACCATATATTTT. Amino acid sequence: CSAPRGSGNTIYF.

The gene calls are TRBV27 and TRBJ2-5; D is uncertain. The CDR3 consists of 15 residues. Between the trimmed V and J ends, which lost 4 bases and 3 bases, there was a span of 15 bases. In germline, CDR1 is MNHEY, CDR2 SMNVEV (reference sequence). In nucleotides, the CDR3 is TGTGCCAGCAGTTCCCTTCTTGTGGGTGAAGAGACCCAGTACTTC. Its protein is CASSSLLVGEETQYF.

The CDR3 DNA is TGCAGTGCTAGAAAGGATTATAGCAATCAGCCCCAGCATTTT. The encoded protein is CSARKDYSNQPQHF. The chain employs TRBV20-1 and TRBJ1-5; D gene uncertain. V lost 2 bases, J lost 0 bases, and 8 bases lay in between. The CDR3 runs to 14 residues. CDR1 is DFQATT, CDR2 SNEGSKA, per germline (reference sequence).

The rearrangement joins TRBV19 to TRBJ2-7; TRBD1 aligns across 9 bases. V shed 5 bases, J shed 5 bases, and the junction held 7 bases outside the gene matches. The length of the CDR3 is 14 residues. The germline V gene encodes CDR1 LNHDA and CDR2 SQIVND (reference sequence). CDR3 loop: CASSLWDRDDEQYF. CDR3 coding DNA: TGTGCCAGTAGTCTCTGGGACAGGGACGACGAGCAGTACTTC.

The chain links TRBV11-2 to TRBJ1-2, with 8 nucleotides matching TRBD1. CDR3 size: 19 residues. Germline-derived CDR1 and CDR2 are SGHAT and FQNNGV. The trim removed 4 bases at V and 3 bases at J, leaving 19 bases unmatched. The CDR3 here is CASSWDLNRRQGYDYGYTF. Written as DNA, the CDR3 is TGTGCCAGCAGCTGGGACCTTAATCGACGACAGGGGTACGACTATGGCTACACCTTC.

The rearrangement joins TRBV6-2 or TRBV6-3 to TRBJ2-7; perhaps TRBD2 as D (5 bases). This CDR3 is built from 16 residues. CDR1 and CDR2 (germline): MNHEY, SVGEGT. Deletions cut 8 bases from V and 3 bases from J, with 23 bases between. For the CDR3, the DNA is TGTGCCAGCGGCCCTCGGGTCGGGGAGTCTTTCTACGAGCAGTACTTC. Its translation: CASGPRVGESFYEQYF.

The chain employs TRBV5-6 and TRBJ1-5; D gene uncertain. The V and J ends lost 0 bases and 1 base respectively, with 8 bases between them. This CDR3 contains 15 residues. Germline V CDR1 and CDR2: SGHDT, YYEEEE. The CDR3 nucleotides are TGTGCCAGCAGCTTGGTAGGGTCGAGCAATCAGCCCCAGCATTTT. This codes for CASSLVGSSNQPQHF.

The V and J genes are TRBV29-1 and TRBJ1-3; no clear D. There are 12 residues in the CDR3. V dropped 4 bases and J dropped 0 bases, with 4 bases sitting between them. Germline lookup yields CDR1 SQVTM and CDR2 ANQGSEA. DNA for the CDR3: TGCAGCGTTGCTGGCTCTGGAAACACCATATATTTT. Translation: CSVAGSGNTIYF.

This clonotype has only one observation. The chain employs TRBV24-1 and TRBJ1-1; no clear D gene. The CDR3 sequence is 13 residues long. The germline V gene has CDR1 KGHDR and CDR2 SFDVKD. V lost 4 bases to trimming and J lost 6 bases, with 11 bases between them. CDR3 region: CATSEPDGPEAFF. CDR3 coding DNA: TGTGCCACCAGTGAACCTGACGGCCCTGAAGCTTTCTTT.